These T cell receptor beta chains were read from a single sample in a study of blood T cell repertoires in COVID-19. Some clones are missing from TCRdb's copy, which holds only in-frame ones; the method was immunoSEQ multiplex PCR. The sample records tens of thousands of clones, 60% to 85% being singletons. The specimen sequenced was peripheral blood. The receptors derive from a man in his thirties or forties with COVID-19, enrolled during active disease. The CDR3 runs from the conserved cysteine through the conserved F or W. D genes are given only for firm matches. The listing skips clone size in some rows; elsewhere it reads once, few, many or a size class.

clone_size	v_call	d_call	j_call	cdr3_aa	cdr3_nt
.	TRBV11-2	TRBD1	TRBJ2-7	CASSPNRGLTYEQYF	TGTGCCAGCAGCCCTAACAGGGGGCTAACCTACGAGCAGTACTTC
.	TRBV11-3	.	TRBJ2-7	CASSLLVGAHEQYF	TGTGCCAGCAGCCTGCTGGTGGGAGCACACGAGCAGTACTTC
.	TRBV12-5	TRBD2	TRBJ2-3	CASGYPGTSGSTDTQYF	TGTGCTAGTGGTTACCCCGGGACTAGCGGGAGTACAGATACGCAGTATTTT
.	TRBV29-1	.	TRBJ1-1	CSVLTPQGPEAFF	TGCAGCGTCCTAACTCCACAGGGTCCTGAAGCTTTCTTT
.	TRBV28	.	TRBJ2-5	CASLRYQETQYF	TGTGCCAGCCTCAGGTACCAAGAGACCCAGTACTTC
.	TRBV9	TRBD2	TRBJ2-2	CASSLGTRDTGELFF	TGTGCCAGCAGCCTCGGGACTAGAGACACCGGGGAGCTGTTTTTT
.	TRBV7-9	.	TRBJ1-5	CASSPNRDQPQHF	TGTGCCAGCAGCCCCAATCGGGATCAGCCCCAGCATTTT
.	TRBV19	.	TRBJ2-5	CASSPNSGLQETQYF	TGTGCCAGTAGTCCTAATTCCGGACTTCAAGAGACCCAGTACTTC
.	TRBV10-3	.	TRBJ2-7	CAISELRGGGYEQYF	TGTGCCATCAGTGAGTTAAGAGGGGGTGGTTACGAGCAGTACTTC
.	TRBV28	.	TRBJ2-2	CASSLPRGRGAGELFF	TGTGCCAGCAGTTTACCTCGAGGCAGGGGGGCCGGGGAGCTGTTTTTT
.	TRBV5-1	TRBD1	TRBJ2-7	CASSYDRGDGSEQYF	TGCGCCAGCAGCTACGACAGGGGAGATGGAAGCGAGCAGTACTTC
few	TRBV6-5	TRBD2	TRBJ2-1	CASSRTSGTYNEQFF	TGTGCCAGCAGTCGGACTAGCGGGACCTACAATGAGCAGTTCTTC
.	TRBV30	TRBD1	TRBJ1-6	CAWIGTGGAYSPLHF	TGTGCCTGGATCGGGACAGGGGGCGCTTATTCACCCCTCCACTTT
once	TRBV4-2	.	TRBJ2-3	CASSRTRGADTDTQYF	TGTGCCAGCAGCCGTACCAGGGGGGCTGACACAGATACGCAGTATTTT
.	TRBV4-1	TRBD2	TRBJ2-7	CASSQAGTSGYEQYF	TGCGCCAGCAGCCAGGCCGGGACTAGCGGATACGAGCAGTACTTC
.	TRBV5-5	.	TRBJ2-2	CASSLQGSPTTGELFF	TGTGCCAGCAGCTTGCAGGGATCCCCAACCACCGGGGAGCTGTTTTTT
.	TRBV28	.	TRBJ2-5	CASRKTAKETQYF	TGTGCCAGCAGGAAGACAGCAAAAGAGACCCAGTACTTC
.	TRBV9	TRBD1	TRBJ2-5	CASSAPTGLETQYF	TGTGCCAGCAGCGCCCCGACAGGGTTGGAGACCCAGTACTTC
.	TRBV5-5	.	TRBJ1-3	CASRGGDQLTGNTIYF	TGTGCCAGCAGAGGAGGGGACCAACTCACTGGAAACACCATATATTTT
once	TRBV10-3	.	TRBJ1-2	CATTWTANQNYGYTF	TGTGCCACGACGTGGACAGCAAACCAAAACTATGGCTACACCTTC
.	TRBV5-1	TRBD1	TRBJ1-1	CASSVTGGVNTEAFF	TGCGCCAGCAGCGTGACAGGGGGCGTGAACACTGAAGCTTTCTTT
few	TRBV12-3/TRBV12-4	.	TRBJ1-2	CASSFGRAYGYTF	TGTGCCAGCAGTTTTGGCAGGGCCTATGGCTACACCTTC
.	TRBV6-5	TRBD1	TRBJ2-1	CASSYSTGGNEQFF	TGTGCCAGCAGTTACTCGACAGGGGGCAATGAGCAGTTCTTC
.	TRBV25-1	.	TRBJ2-7	CASSEAGDEQYF	TGTGCCAGCAGTGAGGCAGGGGACGAGCAGTACTTC
.	TRBV28	TRBD1	TRBJ2-7	CASSRTGTGGKQYF	TGTGCCAGCAGCCGAACCGGGACAGGGGGCAAGCAGTACTTC
.	TRBV6-5	TRBD1	TRBJ1-2	CASSYSDRGRRGYTF	TGTGCCAGCAGTTACTCGGACAGGGGAAGGAGGGGCTACACCTTC
.	TRBV5-1	TRBD2	TRBJ2-1	CASSFASGAYNEQFF	TGCGCCAGCAGCTTCGCTAGCGGGGCCTACAATGAGCAGTTCTTC
once	TRBV6-6	TRBD1	TRBJ2-3	CASSSLQGALADTQYF	TGTGCCAGCAGTTCCCTCCAGGGGGCGCTTGCAGATACGCAGTATTTT
.	TRBV3-1/TRBV3-2	.	TRBJ1-1	CASSTRGSEAFF	TGTGCCAGCAGCACCCGGGGATCTGAAGCTTTCTTT
.	TRBV10-3	TRBD2	TRBJ2-1	CAISAGLAGDSYNEQFF	TGTGCCATCAGTGCGGGACTAGCGGGAGACTCTTACAATGAGCAGTTCTTC
few	TRBV5-6	TRBD1	TRBJ1-1	CASSFMRGRTEAFF	TGTGCCAGCAGCTTTATGAGGGGGCGCACTGAAGCTTTCTTT
.	TRBV4-1	TRBD1	TRBJ2-5	CASSQGQQETQYF	TGCGCCAGCAGCCAGGGACAGCAAGAGACCCAGTACTTC
.	TRBV28	TRBD2	TRBJ2-3	CASSSLAGPSTDTQYF	TGTGCCAGCAGTTCCTTAGCGGGGCCGAGCACAGATACGCAGTATTTT